This T cell receptor beta chain was identified in a study of T cells after yellow fever vaccination. This CDR3 comprises 16 residues. V lost 1 base and J 2 bases, leaving 15 bases between the germline ends. As regards this clonotype: What it binds is unknown.

Study-level results: Researchers noted that a small share of clonotypes showed up in both CD4 and CD8 compartments. The presence of abundant clonotypes contaminating from the bulk population was possible in FACS-sorted repertoires. Most primary-vaccination clones recurred post-booster (under 98% CD4, 88% CD8).

TCRdb processed the 5' RACE reads anew with MiXCR; each CDR3 protein has one entry. The profile shows 150,000 to 200,000 distinct CDR3 sequences, about 10% of them singletons. J is TRBJ2-7 and V is TRBV12-3 or TRBV12-4; maybe TRBD2 (6 bases). The sample consisted of CD8+ T cells sorted from PBMCs, taken 15 days after the yellow fever booster vaccination. The receptor was derived from a man aged 18 to 30 who received the YFV17D yellow fever vaccine. CDR3 loop: CASSLGPSLATYEQYV. The CDR3 nucleotides are TGTGCCAGCAGTTTAGGGCCTTCGCTAGCGACCTACGAGCAGTACGTC.